The rows below give T cell receptor beta chains drawn from one sample of a study of T cell responses to AZD1222 COVID-19 vaccine. Sequencing was performed with immunoSEQ multiplex PCR; in TCRdb, only in-frame clones are kept and a portion is missing. The sample lists nearly 90,000 clones; approximately 91% were seen once. This sample comprised peripheral blood, obtained 28 days after the second AZD1222 dose. These receptor sequences come from an adult who received the AZD1222 COVID-19 vaccine. Each CDR3 is given with its conserved first and last residue. A D gene is named only where the DNA matches it firmly. The listing skips clone size in some rows; elsewhere it reads once, few, many or a size class.

clone_size	j_call	v_call	d_call	cdr3_nt	cdr3_aa
-	TRBJ2-1	TRBV7-8	-	TGTGCCAGCAGCTTAGTTTACCGGGATTTGTATAATGAGCAGTTCTTC	CASSLVYRDLYNEQFF
-	TRBJ1-2	TRBV7-9	TRBD1	TGTGCCAGCAGCTCCCCCGGGACAGCCAACTATGGCTACACCTTC	CASSSPGTANYGYTF
-	TRBJ2-1	TRBV5-1	-	TGCGCCAGCAGCCCCCGCGACAGCCGCAATGAGCAGTTCTTC	CASSPRDSRNEQFF
-	TRBJ1-2	TRBV6-6	TRBD1	TGTGCCAGCAGTTCCCAACAGGGGCGTGGCTACACCTTC	CASSSQQGRGYTF
-	TRBJ2-2	TRBV25-1	-	TGTGCCAGCAGTGAATCCACCTTGACCCCGCGACCCGGGGAGCTGTTTTTT	CASSESTLTPRPGELFF
once	TRBJ2-1	TRBV19	TRBD1	TGTGCCAGTAAACCTCGGGGACAGGGGTACAATGAGCAGTTCTTC	CASKPRGQGYNEQFF
-	TRBJ2-6	TRBV3-1/TRBV3-2	-	TGTGCCAGCAGCCATCCCTCACTTTATCGTTCTGGGGCCAACGTCCTGACTTTC	CASSHPSLYRSGANVLTF
-	TRBJ1-2	TRBV3-1/TRBV3-2	TRBD1	TGTGCCAGCAGCCACCAGACAGGGGGAGGGAAGGGCTACACCTTC	CASSHQTGGGKGYTF
once	TRBJ2-1	TRBV27	-	TGTGCCAGCAGTTTAGGGCCTCAAGGAGAGCAGTTCTTC	CASSLGPQGEQFF
-	TRBJ1-1	TRBV3-1/TRBV3-2	-	TGTGCCAGCACCAAGGACAAAGGGGGGGTTGACACTGAAGCTTTCTTT	CASTKDKGGVDTEAFF
-	TRBJ1-4	TRBV5-6	-	TGTGCCAGCTTTATGGCAGGGAGTGAAAAACTGTTTTTT	CASFMAGSEKLFF
once	TRBJ1-1	TRBV6-2/TRBV6-3	-	TGTGCCAGCAGTTACGAGGAGGGGCCCGCTGAAGCTTTCTTT	CASSYEEGPAEAFF
once	TRBJ2-1	TRBV7-7	-	TGTGCTAGCAGCTACTTCAATGAGCAGTTCTTC	CASSYFNEQFF
-	TRBJ2-5	TRBV14	-	TGTGCCAGCAGCCAAGGAATGGCAGAGACCCAGTACTTC	CASSQGMAETQYF
once	TRBJ1-2	TRBV6-5	TRBD1	TGTGCCAGCAGCAAGGGACAGGACTATGGCTACACCTTC	CASSKGQDYGYTF
-	TRBJ1-3	TRBV19	-	TGTGCCACCCGGACAGTGCCTGGAAACACCATATATTTT	CATRTVPGNTIYF
-	TRBJ1-1	TRBV10-3	-	TGTGCCATCAGGGGGGGGATGAACACTGAAGCTTTCTTT	CAIRGGMNTEAFF
-	TRBJ2-7	TRBV19	-	TGTGCCAGTAGTATAGAGAGGGGGGCCTACGAGCAGTACTTC	CASSIERGAYEQYF
-	TRBJ1-2	TRBV5-4	-	TGTGCCAGCAGCGGATCACAGGGACCTCACCATGGCTACACCTTC	CASSGSQGPHHGYTF
-	TRBJ1-2	TRBV10-2	-	TGCGCCACTCAGGGGCTAGATGGCTACACCTTC	CATQGLDGYTF
-	TRBJ1-1	TRBV19	-	TGTGCCAGTAGTTCCAAAGGGGGTGGGCAGGGGAGTACTGAAGCTTTCTTT	CASSSKGGGQGSTEAFF
-	TRBJ1-1	TRBV18	TRBD1	TGTGCCAGCTCCCAGGACAGGCAGAACACTGAAGCTTTCTTT	CASSQDRQNTEAFF
-	TRBJ2-7	TRBV5-1	TRBD2	TGCGCCAGCAGCTTGCCTTTAGCGGGGGGTAACGAGCAGTACTTC	CASSLPLAGGNEQYF
-	TRBJ1-1	TRBV4-2	-	TGTGCCAGCAGCCCTACGGTAACGATGAACACTGAAGCTTTCTTT	CASSPTVTMNTEAFF
-	TRBJ1-2	TRBV15	TRBD1	TGTGCCACCAGGACGGGACAGAATAACTATGGCTACACCTTC	CATRTGQNNYGYTF
-	TRBJ2-7	TRBV12-5	-	TGTGCTAGTGGTTTGGGTCGGTCTGTGGACATTTCCTACGAGCAGTACTTC	CASGLGRSVDISYEQYF
once	TRBJ1-6	TRBV5-6	-	TGTGCCAGCAGCTTGCGGCAGTCTAGAAATTCACCCCTCCACTTT	CASSLRQSRNSPLHF
-	TRBJ1-5	TRBV6-5	TRBD1	TGTGCCAGCAGCCTGACAGGGTATGGGGATCAGCCCCAGCATTTT	CASSLTGYGDQPQHF
-	TRBJ1-5	TRBV19	-	TGTGCCGGATCCATTGGGGGGCGAAGCAATCAGCCCCAGCATTTT	CAGSIGGRSNQPQHF
-	TRBJ1-5	TRBV7-9	TRBD1	TGTGCCAGCAGCCCTATATATCGACAGGGCAGTATCGATCAGCCCCAGCATTTT	CASSPIYRQGSIDQPQHF
-	TRBJ1-2	TRBV6-6	-	TGTGCCAGCAGCGGCAGCGGGGGCGGTGGCTACACCTTC	CASSGSGGGGYTF
-	TRBJ2-2	TRBV5-5	TRBD1	TGTGCCAGCAGCTTATTTGGGACAGGCTTTTTCGCCGGGGAGCTGTTTTTT	CASSLFGTGFFAGELFF
-	TRBJ1-2	TRBV19	TRBD1	TGTGCCAGTAGTATCGCCACCGGGACAGACTATGGCTACACCTTC	CASSIATGTDYGYTF
few	TRBJ2-6	TRBV15	-	TGTGCCACCAGCAGGGAAAGCTCTGGGGCCAACGTCCTGACTTTC	CATSRESSGANVLTF
-	TRBJ2-5	TRBV5-1	TRBD1	TGCGCCAGCAGCCAGACAGGGGGCGCAATAGAGACCCAGTACTTC	CASSQTGGAIETQYF
-	TRBJ2-2	TRBV5-1	-	TGCGCCAGCAGCATCTGGGGGCAGACCGGGGAGCTGTTTTTT	CASSIWGQTGELFF
once	TRBJ2-1	TRBV7-2	-	TGTGCCAGCAGCTTAACAGGGTCGGGGGAGCAGTTCTTC	CASSLTGSGEQFF
-	TRBJ1-1	TRBV7-3	-	TGTGCCAGCAGCTTAGCCAGGGGTGAAGCTTTCTTT	CASSLARGEAFF
few	TRBJ1-1	TRBV24-1	-	TGTGCCACCAGTGCCTTACGCTCGGCCGAAGCTTTCTTT	CATSALRSAEAFF
-	TRBJ2-3	TRBV3-1/TRBV3-2	TRBD2	TGTGCCAGCAGACCGGGAGGGGCAGCGAATACGCAGTATTTT	CASRPGGAANTQYF
-	TRBJ1-2	TRBV27	TRBD1	TGTGCCAGCAGACAGGGGGGTGCCTATGGCTACACCTTC	CASRQGGAYGYTF
-	TRBJ1-5	TRBV7-2	-	TGTGCCAGCGGCGCGTGGGGGACACAGCCCCAGCATTTT	CASGAWGTQPQHF
-	TRBJ1-2	TRBV5-6	-	TGTGCCAGCACCCGCCGGGAGTATGGCTACACCTTC	CASTRREYGYTF
-	TRBJ2-7	TRBV4-2	TRBD1	TGTGCCAGCAGCCATGACGGGACAGGGGGCTCCTACGAGCAGTACTTC	CASSHDGTGGSYEQYF
-	TRBJ1-2	TRBV5-1	-	TGCGCCAGCAGCTTGGTTGCAGGGGCACCCTTTGGCTACACCTTC	CASSLVAGAPFGYTF
-	TRBJ1-6	TRBV19	-	TGTGCCAGTAGTAGAGGGGATAATTCACCCCTCCACTTT	CASSRGDNSPLHF
-	TRBJ2-7	TRBV27	-	TGTGCCAGCAGTCCCCGACAACAGGAAGCCTACGAGCAGTACTTC	CASSPRQQEAYEQYF
-	TRBJ1-5	TRBV4-3	TRBD1	TGCGCCAGCAGCCAAGACTCAGGGGGTCAGCCCCAGCATTTT	CASSQDSGGQPQHF
-	TRBJ1-2	TRBV12-3/TRBV12-4	-	TGTGCCAGCAGTTTACGAGGGTTCGATGGCTACACCTTC	CASSLRGFDGYTF
few	TRBJ2-1	TRBV7-8	-	TGTGCCAGCAGCTTAGATCTCTCACTAGTTGTTTACAATGAGCAGTTCTTC	CASSLDLSLVVYNEQFF
-	TRBJ1-4	TRBV28	TRBD1	TGTGCCAGCAGAACGACAGGGGAGGCGACTAATGAAAAACTGTTTTTT	CASRTTGEATNEKLFF
-	TRBJ1-2	TRBV11-2	-	TGTGCCAGCAGCTCAGACAGGAGCAACTATGGCTACACCTTC	CASSSDRSNYGYTF
-	TRBJ1-2	TRBV5-4	-	TGTGCCAGCAGCTTGGCCGTCGGGGTTAATGGCTACACCTTC	CASSLAVGVNGYTF
-	TRBJ1-1	TRBV27	-	TGTGCCAGCAGTTCCATCCGATACACTGAAGCTTTCTTT	CASSSIRYTEAFF
-	TRBJ1-1	TRBV12-3/TRBV12-4	-	TGTGCCAGCATCCTCAGGGAAAAGGGGGAAGCTTTCTTT	CASILREKGEAFF
-	TRBJ1-3	TRBV7-2	-	TGTGCCAGCAGCTTAGGGGCGCCGGGACTCTCTGGAAACACCATATATTTT	CASSLGAPGLSGNTIYF
-	TRBJ2-7	TRBV5-1	-	TGCGCCAGCAGCTTAACGGGGGTAAGCTACGAGCAGTACTTC	CASSLTGVSYEQYF
-	TRBJ1-1	TRBV11-2	-	TGTGCCAGCAGCTTAGATCTAAGAGTCGGCAACACTGAAGCTTTCTTT	CASSLDLRVGNTEAFF
-	TRBJ2-7	TRBV7-9	-	TGTGCCAGCAGCTCTTTCTACCTGGGTGAGCAGTACTTC	CASSSFYLGEQYF
-	TRBJ2-1	TRBV10-3	-	TGTGCCATCAGAGACACCACGAGTAGCCGCGATGAGCAGTTCTTC	CAIRDTTSSRDEQFF